Described below is a single T cell receptor (beta chain) sequence and its context. Its antigen is undetermined. The sample belongs to a study of cytomegalovirus exposure and HLA in healthy donors. Study summary: Around 77 million unique TCRs from HLA-typed donors made up an early data release. Study-level results: Later, an analysis found that common viral pathogens appeared to be linked with several of the most significant clusters.

V was pared by 6 bases and J by 5 bases, with 11 bases of the junction left unmatched. From germline, CDR1 is LNHDA and CDR2 SQIVND (reference sequence). The CDR3 runs to 15 residues. PCR used 60 Vbeta primers and 13 Jbeta primers. The protocol was immunoSEQ multiplex PCR, while the TCRdb copy is restricted to in-frame clones and leaves out a portion. In the table there are 160,000 or so clones, around 79% of which are singletons. What was sequenced was PBMCs. The chain combines TRBV19 with TRBJ1-1; 8 bases are a match to TRBD1. This sequence originates from a man between 40 and 49 years old in good health and CMV-seropositive. The CDR3 is CASSSYLQGGTEAFF. In DNA form, the CDR3 reads TGTGCCAGTAGCTCCTACTTACAGGGGGGGACTGAAGCTTTCTTT.